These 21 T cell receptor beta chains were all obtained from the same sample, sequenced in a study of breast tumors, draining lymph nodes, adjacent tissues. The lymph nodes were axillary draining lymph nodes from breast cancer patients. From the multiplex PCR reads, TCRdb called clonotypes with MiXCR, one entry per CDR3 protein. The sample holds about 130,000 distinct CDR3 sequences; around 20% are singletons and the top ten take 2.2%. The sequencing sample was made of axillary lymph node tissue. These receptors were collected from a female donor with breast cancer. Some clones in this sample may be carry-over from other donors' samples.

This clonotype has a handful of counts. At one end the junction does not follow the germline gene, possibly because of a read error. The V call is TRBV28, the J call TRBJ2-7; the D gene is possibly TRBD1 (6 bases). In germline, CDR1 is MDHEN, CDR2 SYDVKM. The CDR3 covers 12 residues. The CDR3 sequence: CASSSLGADFHF. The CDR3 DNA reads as TGTGCCAGCAGTTCCTTGGGGGCCGATTTCCACTTC.

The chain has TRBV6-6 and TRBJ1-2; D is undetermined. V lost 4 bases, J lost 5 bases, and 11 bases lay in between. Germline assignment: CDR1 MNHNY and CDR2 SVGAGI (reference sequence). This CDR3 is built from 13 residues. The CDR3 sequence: CASSFSAPYGYTF. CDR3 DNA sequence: TGTGCCAGCAGTTTCTCGGCACCTTATGGCTACACCTTC.

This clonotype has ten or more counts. For the CDR3, the DNA is TGTGCCAGCTCACCAGGATCGGGCGAGCAGTACTTC. It translates to CASSPGSGEQYF. The chain employs TRBV18 and TRBJ2-7; D remains ambiguous. CDR3 length equals 12 residues. Germline CDR1 and CDR2: KGHSH and LQKENI. Trimming stripped 2 bases from V and 6 bases from J, with 8 bases between.

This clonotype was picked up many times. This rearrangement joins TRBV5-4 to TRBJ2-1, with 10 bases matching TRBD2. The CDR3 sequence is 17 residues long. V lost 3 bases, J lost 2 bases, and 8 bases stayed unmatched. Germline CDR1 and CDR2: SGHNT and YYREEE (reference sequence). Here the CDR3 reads CASSSPSGRGTYNEQFF. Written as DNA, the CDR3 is TGTGCCAGCAGCTCCCCTAGCGGGAGAGGCACCTACAATGAGCAGTTCTTC.

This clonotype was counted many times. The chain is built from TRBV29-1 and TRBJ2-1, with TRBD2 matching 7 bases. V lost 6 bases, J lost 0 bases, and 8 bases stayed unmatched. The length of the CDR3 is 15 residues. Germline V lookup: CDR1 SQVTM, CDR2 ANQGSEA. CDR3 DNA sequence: TGCAGCGTGGTCCTAGCGGTGAGCTCCTACAATGAGCAGTTCTTC. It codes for CSVVLAVSSYNEQFF.

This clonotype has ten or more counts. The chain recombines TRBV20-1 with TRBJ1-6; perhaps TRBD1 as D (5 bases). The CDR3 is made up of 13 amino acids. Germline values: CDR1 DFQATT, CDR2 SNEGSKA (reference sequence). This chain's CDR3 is CSTTGHYNSPLHF. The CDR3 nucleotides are TGCAGCACCACGGGGCACTATAATTCACCCCTCCACTTT.

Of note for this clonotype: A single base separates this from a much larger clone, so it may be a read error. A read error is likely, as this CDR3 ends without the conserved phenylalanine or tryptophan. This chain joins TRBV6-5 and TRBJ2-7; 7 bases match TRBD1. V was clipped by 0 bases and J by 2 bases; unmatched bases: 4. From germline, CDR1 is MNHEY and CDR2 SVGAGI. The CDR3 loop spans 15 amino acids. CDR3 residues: CASSYSRTGTYEQYL. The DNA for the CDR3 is TGTGCCAGCAGTTACTCGAGGACAGGAACCTACGAGCAGTACCTC.

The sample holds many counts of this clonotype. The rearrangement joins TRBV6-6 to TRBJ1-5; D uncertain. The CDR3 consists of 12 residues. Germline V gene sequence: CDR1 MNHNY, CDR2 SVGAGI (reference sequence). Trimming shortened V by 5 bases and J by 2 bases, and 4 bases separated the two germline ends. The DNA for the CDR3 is TGTGCCAGCAGTCTCGGCAATCAGCCCCAGCATTTT. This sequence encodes CASSLGNQPQHF.

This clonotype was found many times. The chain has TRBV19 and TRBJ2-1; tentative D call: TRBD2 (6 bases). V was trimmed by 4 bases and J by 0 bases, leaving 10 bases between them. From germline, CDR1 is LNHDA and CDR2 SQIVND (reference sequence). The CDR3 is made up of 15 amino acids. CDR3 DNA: TGTGCCAGTAGTAACCCCGGGGGCTCCTACAATGAGCAGTTCTTC. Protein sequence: CASSNPGGSYNEQFF.

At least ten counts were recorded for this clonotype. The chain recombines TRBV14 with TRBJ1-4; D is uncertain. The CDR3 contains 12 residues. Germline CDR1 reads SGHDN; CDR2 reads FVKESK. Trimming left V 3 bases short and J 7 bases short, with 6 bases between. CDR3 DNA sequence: TGTGCCAGCAGCCACTCCAGTGAAAAACTGTTTTTT. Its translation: CASSHSSEKLFF.

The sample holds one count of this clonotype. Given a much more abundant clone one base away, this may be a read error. CDR3 region: CAGSLLAGEKLFF. The CDR3, as DNA: TGTGCCGGCAGTTTATTGGCGGGTGAAAAACTGTTTTTT. This chain joins TRBV12-3 or TRBV12-4 and TRBJ1-4; D is unresolved. This CDR3 has 13 residues.

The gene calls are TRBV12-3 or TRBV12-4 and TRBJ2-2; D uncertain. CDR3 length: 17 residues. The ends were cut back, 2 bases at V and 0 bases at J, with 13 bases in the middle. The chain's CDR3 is CASSLIFGEANTGELFF. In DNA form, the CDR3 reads TGTGCCAGCAGTTTAATCTTCGGAGAAGCGAACACCGGGGAGCTGTTTTTT.

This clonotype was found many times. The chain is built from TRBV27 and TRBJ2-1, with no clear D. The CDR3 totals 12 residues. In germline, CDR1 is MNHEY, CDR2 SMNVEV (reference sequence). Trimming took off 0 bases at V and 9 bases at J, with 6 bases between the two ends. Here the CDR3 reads CASSLSLSEQFF. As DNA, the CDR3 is TGTGCCAGCAGTTTATCGTTAAGTGAGCAGTTCTTC.

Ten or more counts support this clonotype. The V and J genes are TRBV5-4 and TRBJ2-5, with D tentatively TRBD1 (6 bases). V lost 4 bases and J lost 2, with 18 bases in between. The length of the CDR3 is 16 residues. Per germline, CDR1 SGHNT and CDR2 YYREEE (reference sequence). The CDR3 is CASSQRGHSGQETQYF. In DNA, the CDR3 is TGTGCCAGCAGCCAAAGGGGACACTCCGGTCAAGAGACCCAGTACTTC.

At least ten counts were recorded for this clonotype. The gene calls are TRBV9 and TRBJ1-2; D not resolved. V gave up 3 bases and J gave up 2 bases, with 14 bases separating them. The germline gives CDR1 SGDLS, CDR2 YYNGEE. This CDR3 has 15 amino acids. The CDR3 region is CASSGFPAENYGYTF. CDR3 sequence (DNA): TGTGCCAGCAGCGGATTCCCCGCAGAGAACTATGGCTACACCTTC. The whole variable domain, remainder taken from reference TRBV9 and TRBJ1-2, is DSGVTQTPKHLITATGQRVTLRCSPRSGDLSVYWYQQSLDQGLQFLIQYYNGEERAKGNILERFSAQQFPDLHSELNLSSLELGDSALYFCASSGFPAENYGYTFGSGTRLTVV.

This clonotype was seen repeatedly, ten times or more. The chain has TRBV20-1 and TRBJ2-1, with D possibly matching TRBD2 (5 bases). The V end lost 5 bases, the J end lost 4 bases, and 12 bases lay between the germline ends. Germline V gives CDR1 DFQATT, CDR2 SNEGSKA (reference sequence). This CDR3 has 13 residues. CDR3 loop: CSALGDGYNEQFF. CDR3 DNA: TGCAGTGCTCTGGGAGACGGGTACAATGAGCAGTTCTTC.

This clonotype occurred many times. CDR3 coding DNA: TGTGCCAGCAGCTTAGCGAAGACTAGCTCGGAGACCCAGTACTTC. Its protein product is CASSLAKTSSETQYF. This rearrangement joins TRBV11-1 to TRBJ2-5; TRBD2 matches 7 bases. V was clipped by 0 bases and J by 5 bases; unmatched bases: 6. The CDR3 length is 15 residues. In germline, CDR1 is SGHAT, CDR2 FQDESV (reference sequence).

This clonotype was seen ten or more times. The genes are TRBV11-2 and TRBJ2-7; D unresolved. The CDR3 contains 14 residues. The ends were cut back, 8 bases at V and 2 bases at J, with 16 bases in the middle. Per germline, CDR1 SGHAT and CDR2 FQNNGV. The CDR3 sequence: CASARDIEAYEQYF. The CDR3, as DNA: TGTGCCAGCGCCAGAGACATCGAAGCCTACGAGCAGTACTTC.

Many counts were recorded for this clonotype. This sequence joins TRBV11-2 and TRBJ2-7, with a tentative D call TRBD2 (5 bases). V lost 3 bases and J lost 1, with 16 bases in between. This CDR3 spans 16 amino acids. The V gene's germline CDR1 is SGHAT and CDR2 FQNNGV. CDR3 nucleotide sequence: TGTGCCAGCAGCTTCAATTCGGACTCCGATTCCTACGAGCAGTACTTC. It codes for CASSFNSDSDSYEQYF.

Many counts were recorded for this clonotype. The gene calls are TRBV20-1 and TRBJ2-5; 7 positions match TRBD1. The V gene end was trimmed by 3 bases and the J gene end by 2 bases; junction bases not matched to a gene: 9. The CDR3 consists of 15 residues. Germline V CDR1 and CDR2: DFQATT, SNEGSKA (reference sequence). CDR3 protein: CSASDRTGIQETQYF. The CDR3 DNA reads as TGCAGTGCTAGCGACAGGACAGGAATACAAGAGACCCAGTACTTC.

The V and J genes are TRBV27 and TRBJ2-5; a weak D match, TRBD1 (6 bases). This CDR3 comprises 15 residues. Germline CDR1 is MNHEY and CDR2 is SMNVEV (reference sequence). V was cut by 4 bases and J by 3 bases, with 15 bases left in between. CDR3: CASSSQGTGKETQYF. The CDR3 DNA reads TGTGCCAGCAGTTCCCAGGGAACAGGGAAAGAGACCCAGTACTTC.